This TCR beta chain was sequenced in a study of control samples from healthy donors and cancer patients. The germline V gene encodes CDR1 LNHDA and CDR2 SQIVND (reference sequence). CDR3 length equals 15 residues. Trimming pared 4 bases from V and 1 base from J, leaving 13 bases between. Clones were read by immunoSEQ multiplex PCR, and TCRdb kept only the in-frame ones, dropping some. The sample has under 95,000 clones, about nine tenths seen once. The chain carries TRBV19 and TRBJ1-1; D is ambiguous. The origin of this receptor is a woman in her thirties in good health. The sequencing input was blood. CDR3 protein: CASSKGSVGNTEAFF. The CDR3 DNA reads as TGTGCCAGTAGTAAAGGGTCGGTCGGGAACACTGAAGCTTTCTTT. The whole variable domain, filled in from reference TRBV19 and TRBJ1-1, reads DGGITQSPKYLFRKEGQNVTLSCEQNLNHDAMYWYRQDPGQGLRLIYYSQIVNDFQKGDIAEGYSVSREKKESFPLTVTSAQKNPTAFYLCASSKGSVGNTEAFFGQGTRLTVV.